The subject of this entry is one TCR beta chain. The data were obtained in a study of immune evolution from preneoplasia to lung adenocarcinoma. Here immunoSEQ multiplex PCR was the method, and the copy in TCRdb shows in-frame clones only, minus some. The sample yields 6,000 to 8,000 clones, just under 75% seen once. CDR3 length: 13 residues. Unmatched junction bases numbered 3, after V lost 4 bases and J lost 8 bases. The V gene's germline CDR1 is SGHAT and CDR2 FQDESV (reference sequence). The TCR originated in a donor aged 70 or over with lung adenocarcinoma. Some clones in this sample may be carry-over from other donors' samples. Sequenced material: FFPE lung adenocarcinoma in situ tissue. This rearrangement joins TRBV11-1 to TRBJ2-7, with TRBD1 identical over 12 bases. CDR3 nucleotides: TGTGCCAGCAGCTCCGGGACAGGGGGCCAGCAGTACTTC. Its protein is CASSSGTGGQQYF.